This T cell receptor (beta chain) is drawn from a study of graft-versus-host responses after intestinal transplantation. Whole-study context: All recipients got anti-thymocyte globulin induction, then tacrolimus and steroids for 2 to 3 years. Study results and caveats: Allografts carried high graft-versus-host to host-versus-graft clonal ratios in patients having graft-donor T cell macrochimerism. Recipient-marrow GvH clones were detected, some having first appeared in ileum or blood. Early after transplant, HvG declines were associated with peak levels of circulating GvH clones.

A note on this clone: Its antigen is unidentified.

Unmatched junction bases numbered 2, after V lost 5 bases and J lost 2 bases. Germline lookup yields CDR1 MGHRA and CDR2 YSYEKL. The CDR3 contains 14 residues. Repertoires were generated with immunoSEQ multiplex PCR, while TCRdb's copy carries only in-frame clones and drops some. The data show 80,000 to 95,000 clones, approximately 94% seen once. The chain recombines TRBV4-1 with TRBJ2-7; 11 nucleotides align to TRBD1. The sequence was obtained from a human donor who received an intestinal transplant. Sequenced material: unstimulated CD8+ T cells sorted from spleen or lymph node cells, taken before intestinal transplant. The CDR3: CASSGGQGAYEQYF. CDR3 DNA: TGCGCCAGCAGCGGGGGACAGGGGGCCTACGAGCAGTACTTC.